This T cell receptor beta chain originates from a study of blood T cell repertoires in COVID-19. The CDR3 is 16 amino acids. The V end lost 6 bases, the J end lost 0 bases, and 15 bases lay between the germline ends. CDR1 MDHEN and CDR2 SYDVKM come from the germline V gene. The protocol was immunoSEQ multiplex PCR, while the TCRdb copy is restricted to in-frame clones and leaves out a portion. The repertoire consists of 150,000 to 200,000 clones, with almost 80% occurring once and the leading ten covering 17%. The chain recombines TRBV28 with TRBJ2-4, with D possibly TRBD1 on 5 matching bases. The specimen was peripheral blood. This receptor was identified in a man in his 60s with active or convalescent COVID-19. In DNA form, the CDR3 reads TGTGCCAGCAGCCCCAGGGTTGTTCTAGCCAAAAACATTCAGTACTTC. Translating it yields CASSPRVVLAKNIQYF.